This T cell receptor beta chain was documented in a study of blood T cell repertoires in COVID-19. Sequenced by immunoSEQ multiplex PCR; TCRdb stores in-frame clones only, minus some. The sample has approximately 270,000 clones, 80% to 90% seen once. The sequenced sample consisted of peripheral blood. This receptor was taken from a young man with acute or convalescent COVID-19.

CDR3 sequence: CASSPITGGGGSEQFF. The CDR3 DNA follows: TGTGCCAGCTCACCGATAACAGGGGGAGGAGGGAGTGAGCAGTTCTTC. The J gene is TRBJ2-1, the V gene TRBV18; TRBD1 matches 8 bases. Germline V gene data show CDR1 as KGHSH and CDR2 as LQKENI. The V gene end was trimmed by 3 bases and the J gene end by 9 bases; junction bases not matched to a gene: 13. The CDR3 consists of 16 residues. Full variable domain (rest looked up from reference TRBV18 and TRBJ2-1): NAGVMQNPRHLVRRRGQEARLRCSPMKGHSHVYWYRQLPEEGLKFMVYLQKENIIDESGMPKERFSAEFPKEGPSILRIQQVVRGDSAAYFCASSPITGGGGSEQFFGPGTRLTVL.